The 6 T cell receptor beta chains below come from one sample, sequenced in a study of blood T cell repertoires in COVID-19. Repertoires were generated with immunoSEQ multiplex PCR, while TCRdb's copy carries only in-frame clones and drops some. This table has 300,000 to 450,000 clones, around 91% appearing once. The material sequenced was PBMCs or T cells enriched from blood (not recorded which). The source of these receptors is a man aged 18 to 30 who had recovered from COVID-19.

The gene calls are TRBV24-1 and TRBJ2-3; the match to TRBD1 covers 10 bases. CDR3 length equals 16 residues. Germline V lookup: CDR1 KGHDR, CDR2 SFDVKD. Unmatched junction bases numbered 4, after V lost 3 bases and J lost 2 bases. DNA for the CDR3: TGTGCCACCAGTGATACGGGACAGGGGAACACAGATACGCAGTATTTT. It encodes CATSDTGQGNTDTQYF.

The rearrangement joins TRBV3-1 (or the pseudogene TRBV3-2) to TRBJ1-3; D is perhaps TRBD1 (6 bases). The CDR3 is 15 residues long. Trimming removed 7 bases at V and 3 bases at J, with 16 bases between. CDR1 and CDR2 from the germline V gene are LGHDT and YNNKEL (reference sequence). The CDR3 sequence is CASTSPGTHGNTIYF. In nucleotides, the CDR3 is TGTGCCAGCACCAGCCCCGGGACACATGGAAACACCATATATTTT.

The genes are TRBV14 and TRBJ2-3; possibly TRBD1 for D (5 bases). The germline V gene encodes CDR1 SGHDN and CDR2 FVKESK. This CDR3 contains 15 residues. V lost 0 bases, J lost 2 bases, and 9 bases lay in between. CDR3 sequence: CASSQEGVLTDTQYF. The CDR3 DNA sequence: TGTGCCAGCAGCCAAGAAGGGGTACTCACAGATACGCAGTATTTT. The full variable domain, completed using reference TRBV14 and TRBJ2-3, is EAGVTQFPSHSVIEKGQTVTLRCDPISGHDNLYWYRRVMGKEIKFLLHFVKESKQDESGMPNNRFLAERTGGTYSTLKVQPAELEDSGVYFCASSQEGVLTDTQYFGPGTRLTVL.

V and J are TRBV18 and TRBJ2-7, with TRBD1 identical over 10 bases. V trimming: 3 bases; J trimming: 2 bases; junction bases outside the gene matches: 4. This CDR3 is 15 amino acids long. In germline, CDR1 is KGHSH, CDR2 LQKENI. The CDR3 region has the DNA TGTGCCAGCTCACCGAGGGACAGGGGAGCCTACGAGCAGTACTTC. Its protein product is CASSPRDRGAYEQYF. The full variable domain, its missing parts supplied by reference TRBV18 and TRBJ2-7, is NAGVMQNPRHLVRRRGQEARLRCSPMKGHSHVYWYRQLPEEGLKFMVYLQKENIIDESGMPKERFSAEFPKEGPSILRIQQVVRGDSAAYFCASSPRDRGAYEQYFGPGTRLTVT.

The V gene is TRBV5-1, the J gene TRBJ1-5, with TRBD1 as a possible D gene (6 bases). The CDR3 sequence is 17 residues long. V lost 6 bases to trimming and J lost 3 bases, with 22 bases between them. The germline CDR1 and CDR2 sequences are SGHRS and YFSETQ. Here the CDR3 reads CASTHRRGGIDNQPQHF. CDR3 nucleotides: TGCGCCAGCACCCACCGTAGGGGGGGCATTGACAATCAGCCCCAGCATTTT.

This chain's CDR3 is CASSGTGTGGEGSTEAFF. CDR3 coding DNA: TGTGCCAGCAGCGGGACCGGGACAGGGGGCGAGGGTAGCACTGAAGCTTTCTTT. The genes are TRBV5-6 and TRBJ1-1; TRBD1 matches 12 bases. Germline assignment: CDR1 SGHDT and CDR2 YYEEEE. With 4 bases clipped from V and 4 bases from J, the junction kept 14 bases outside the gene matches. CDR3 length: 18 amino acids.